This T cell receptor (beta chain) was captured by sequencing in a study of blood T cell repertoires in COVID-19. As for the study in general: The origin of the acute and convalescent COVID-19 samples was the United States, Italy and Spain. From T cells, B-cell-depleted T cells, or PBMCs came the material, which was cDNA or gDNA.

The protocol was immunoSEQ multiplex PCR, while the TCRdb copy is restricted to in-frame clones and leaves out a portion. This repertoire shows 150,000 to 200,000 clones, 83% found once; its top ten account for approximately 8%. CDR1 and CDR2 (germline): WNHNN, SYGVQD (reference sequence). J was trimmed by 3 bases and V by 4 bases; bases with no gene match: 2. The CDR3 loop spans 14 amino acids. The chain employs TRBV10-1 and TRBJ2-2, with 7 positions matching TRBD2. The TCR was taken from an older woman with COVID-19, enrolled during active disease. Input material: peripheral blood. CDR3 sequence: CASSVGGDTGELFF. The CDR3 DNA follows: TGCGCCAGCAGTGTGGGAGGGGACACCGGGGAGCTGTTTTTT.